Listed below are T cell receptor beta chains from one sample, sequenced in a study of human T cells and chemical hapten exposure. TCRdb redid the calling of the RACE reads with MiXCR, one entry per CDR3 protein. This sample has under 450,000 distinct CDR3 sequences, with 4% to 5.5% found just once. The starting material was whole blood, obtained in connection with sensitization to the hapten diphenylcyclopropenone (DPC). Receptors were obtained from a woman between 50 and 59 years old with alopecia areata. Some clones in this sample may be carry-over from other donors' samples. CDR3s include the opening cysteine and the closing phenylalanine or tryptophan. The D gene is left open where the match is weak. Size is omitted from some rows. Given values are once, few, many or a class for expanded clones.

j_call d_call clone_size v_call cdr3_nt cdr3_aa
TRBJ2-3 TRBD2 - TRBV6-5 TGTGCCAGCAGTTACGGGACTAGCGGGAGGTATACGCAGTATTTT CASSYGTSGRYTQYF
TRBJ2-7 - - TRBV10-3 TGTGCCATCAGTGAGTCGCCGGGGGTGAACGAGCAGTACTTC CAISESPGVNEQYF
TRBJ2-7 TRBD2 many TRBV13 TGTGCCAGCAGCTCCCCTGACGGGGGGGCCAACGAGCAGTACTTC CASSSPDGGANEQYF
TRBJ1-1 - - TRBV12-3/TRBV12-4 TGTGCCAGCAGTACAATAAACCAGGGTAACACTGAAGCTTTCTTT CASSTINQGNTEAFF
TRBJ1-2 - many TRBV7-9 TGTGCCAGCAGCTTAGAACAGTCGAACACCTTC CASSLEQSNTF
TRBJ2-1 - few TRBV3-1 TGTGCCAGCAGCCAAGGGTGGGAGCTTGTGAGTGAGCAGTTCTTC CASSQGWELVSEQFF
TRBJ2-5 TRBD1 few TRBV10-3 TGTGCCATCAGTGGCAGGGGGCAAGAGACCCAGTACTTC CAISGRGQETQYF
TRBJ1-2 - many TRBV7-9 TGTGCCAGCAGCCCTGGGGGCGGAGGTGGCTACACCTTC CASSPGGGGGYTF
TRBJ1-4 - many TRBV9 TGTGCCAGCAGCGTAGCTACGAATGAAAAACTGTTTTTT CASSVATNEKLFF
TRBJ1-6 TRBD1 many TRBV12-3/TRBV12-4 TGTGCCAGCAGTCCCCGGACAGGGCTCGCCGGGATAAGAAATTCACCCCTCCACTTT CASSPRTGLAGIRNSPLHF
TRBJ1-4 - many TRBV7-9 TGTGCCAGCAGCACGCTTAGGTCTGGGCTTCCTAATGAAAAACTGTTTTTT CASSTLRSGLPNEKLFF
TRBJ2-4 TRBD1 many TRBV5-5 TGTGCCAGCAGCTTAGAGGGACAGGGTCGGATGTACTTC CASSLEGQGRMYF
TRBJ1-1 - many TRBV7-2 TGTGCCAGCAGCCACCGACAGATGAACACTGAAGCTTTCTTT CASSHRQMNTEAFF
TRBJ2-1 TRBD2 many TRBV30 TGTGCCTGGACTGGGTTAGCGGGGTACAATGAGCAGTTCTTC CAWTGLAGYNEQFF
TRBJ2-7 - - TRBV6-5 TGTGCCAGCAGCCCCGGGTGGAGCGGGTCTGAGGGGGAGCAGTACTTC CASSPGWSGSEGEQYF
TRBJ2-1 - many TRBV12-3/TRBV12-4 TGTGCCAGCAGGGGTCCGGGTGATGAGCAGTTCTTC CASRGPGDEQFF
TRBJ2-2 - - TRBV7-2 TGTGCCAGCAGCTTACTCAACGGGAACACCGGGGAGCTGTTTTTT CASSLLNGNTGELFF
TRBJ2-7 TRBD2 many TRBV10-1 TGCGCCAGCAAAAGGGGAGTGGTAGCGGGACTTTACGAGCAGTACTTC CASKRGVVAGLYEQYF
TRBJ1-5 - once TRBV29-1 TGCAGCGCCGGAGATGGGGGTAATCAGCCCCAGCATTTT CSAGDGGNQPQHF
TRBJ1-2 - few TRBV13 TGTGCCAGCAGCTTCCGGGACATGATGGGAGGCGACTATGGCTACACCTTC CASSFRDMMGGDYGYTF
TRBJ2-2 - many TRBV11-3 TGTGCCAGCAGGAGACTCTCGAACACCGGGGAGCTGTTTTTT CASRRLSNTGELFF
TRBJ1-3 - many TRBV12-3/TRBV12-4 TGTGCCAGCAGTTTAGCAACAGGGAGCACCCGGACGGTCTCTGGAAACACCATATATTTT CASSLATGSTRTVSGNTIYF
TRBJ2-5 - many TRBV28 TGTGCCAGCAGTTTCACAGAGTACCAAGAGACCCAGTACTTC CASSFTEYQETQYF
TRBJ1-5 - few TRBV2 TGTGCCAGCAGTGACTACCTAAATCAGCCCCAGCATTTT CASSDYLNQPQHF
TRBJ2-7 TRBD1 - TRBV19 TGTGCCAGTAGGGCGGGGACAGGCTCCTACGAGCAGTACTTC CASRAGTGSYEQYF
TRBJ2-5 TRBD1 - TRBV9 TGTGCCAGCAGCAGGGGTGCAGGGGGCGGAGAGACCCAGTACTTC CASSRGAGGGETQYF
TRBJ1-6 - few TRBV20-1 TGCAGTGCTAGAGAAGAATGGGGTCGGGATTCACCCCTCCACTTT CSAREEWGRDSPLHF
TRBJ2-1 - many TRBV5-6 TGTGCCAGCAGCTTGGAGTACAATGAGCAGTTCTTC CASSLEYNEQFF
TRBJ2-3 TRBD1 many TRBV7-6 TGTGCCAGCAGCCCTAACGCAGGGGGCGCTTTAGATACGCAGTATTTT CASSPNAGGALDTQYF
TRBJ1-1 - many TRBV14 TGTGCCAGCAGCCAAGGACCCGTCACTGAAGCTTTCTTT CASSQGPVTEAFF
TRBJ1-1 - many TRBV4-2 TGTGCCAGCAGCCCAGACCTCAATGAAGCTTTCTTT CASSPDLNEAFF
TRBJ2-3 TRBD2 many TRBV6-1 TGTGCCAGCAGCAGGACTAGCGGGAGGGCCGGTTTCCCAGATACGCAGTATTTT CASSRTSGRAGFPDTQYF
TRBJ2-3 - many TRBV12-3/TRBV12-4 TGTGCCAGTTCAGGGGCAGGGACAGATACGCAGTATTTT CASSGAGTDTQYF
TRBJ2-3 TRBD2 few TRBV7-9 TGTGCCAGCAGCTTAACGCCTTGGGGGAGGGCCCCCTCTAGCACAGATACGCAGTATTTT CASSLTPWGRAPSSTDTQYF
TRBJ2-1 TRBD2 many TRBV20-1 TGCAGTGCTTCGCACCTAGCGGCTTACTCCTACAATGAGCAGTTCTTC CSASHLAAYSYNEQFF
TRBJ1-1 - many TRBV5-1 TGCGCCAGCAAACGATCCTTGAACACTGAAGCTTTCTTT CASKRSLNTEAFF
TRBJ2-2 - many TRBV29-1 TGCAGCGTTATCGTGGGGGGCGCGAACACCGGGGAGCTGTTTTTT CSVIVGGANTGELFF
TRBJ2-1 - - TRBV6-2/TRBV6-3 TGTGCCAGCAGTCCCCGCAGGACCAATGAGCAGTTCTTC CASSPRRTNEQFF
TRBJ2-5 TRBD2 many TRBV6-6 TGTGCCAGCAGTTACGGGACTAGCGGGGGGGCGGAGACCCAGTACTTC CASSYGTSGGAETQYF
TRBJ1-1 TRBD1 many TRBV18 TGTGCCAGCTCACCGACAGGGGAGCCTGAAGCTTTCTTT CASSPTGEPEAFF
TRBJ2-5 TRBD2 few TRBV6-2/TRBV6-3 TGTGCCAGCAGTTTCCCTTCTAGCGGGAGGGCCGAGGAGACCCAGTACTTC CASSFPSSGRAEETQYF
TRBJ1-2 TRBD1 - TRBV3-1 TGTGCCAGCAGCCAATCCGTACAACAGGGGGCAGGTGGCTACACCTTC CASSQSVQQGAGGYTF
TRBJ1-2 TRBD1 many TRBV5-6 TGTGCCAGCAGCTTACCCACAGGGGGCTATGGCTACACCTTC CASSLPTGGYGYTF
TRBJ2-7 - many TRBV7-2 TGTGCCAGCAGACAAGGGTCCCCGGCCTACGAGCAGTACTTC CASRQGSPAYEQYF
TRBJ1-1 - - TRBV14 TGTGCCAGCAGCCAAGATGACAGGCCTCATTCTGAAGCTTTCTTT CASSQDDRPHSEAFF
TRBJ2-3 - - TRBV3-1 TGTGCCAGCAGCCAGGGCAGTGATGGGACAGATACGCAGTATTTT CASSQGSDGTDTQYF
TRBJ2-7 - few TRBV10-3 TGTGCCATCGGGGCTAACACGAGAGGCGAGCAGTACTTC CAIGANTRGEQYF
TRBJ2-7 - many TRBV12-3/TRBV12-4 TGTGCCAGCAGCCGGGGAGGACAGTACTACGAGCAGTACTTC CASSRGGQYYEQYF
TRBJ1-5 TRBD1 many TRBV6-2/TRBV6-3 TGTGCCAGCAGCAGAGGGACAGGGGTGAGCAATCAGCCCCAGCATTTT CASSRGTGVSNQPQHF
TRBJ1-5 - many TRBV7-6 TGTGCCAGCAGCTTAGCAGGGGGGTATAGCAATCAGCCCCAGCATTTT CASSLAGGYSNQPQHF
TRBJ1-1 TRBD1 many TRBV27 TGTGCCAGCAGACGTGACAGGGACCCTGAAGCTTTCTTT CASRRDRDPEAFF
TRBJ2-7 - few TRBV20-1 TGCAGTGCTAGAGGTCGACCCGAGCAGTACTTC CSARGRPEQYF
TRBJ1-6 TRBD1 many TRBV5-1 TGCGCCAGCAGCTTACAGGGGGCTGATTCACCCCTCCACTTT CASSLQGADSPLHF
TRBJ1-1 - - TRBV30 TGTGCCTGGAGGCTGGGGTCTGAAGCTTTCTTT CAWRLGSEAFF
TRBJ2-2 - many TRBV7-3 TGTGCCAGCAGCTTGAGACAGATAGGTCCGAACACCGGGGAGCTGTTTTTT CASSLRQIGPNTGELFF
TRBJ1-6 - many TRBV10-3 TGTGCCATCAGCCTACCGGGGCAGAATTCACCCCTCCACTTT CAISLPGQNSPLHF
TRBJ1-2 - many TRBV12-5 TGTGCTAGTGCTGAACAGGTTAACTATGGCTACACCTTC CASAEQVNYGYTF
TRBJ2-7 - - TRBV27 TGTGCCAGCAGTTTAAGTTCCAGCCCTCGGGAGCAGTACTTC CASSLSSSPREQYF
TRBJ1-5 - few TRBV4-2 TGTGCCAGCAGCCAAGAGGTGGTTTCGGCCCAGCATTTT CASSQEVVSAQHF
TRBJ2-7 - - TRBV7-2 TGTGCCAGCAGCTTAAGGCCGGGGGTGTCCCCCTACGAGCAGTACTTC CASSLRPGVSPYEQYF